The 30 T cell receptor beta chains presented below share a single source sample, sequenced in a study of T cell changes during pregnancy in multiple sclerosis. The method was immunoSEQ multiplex PCR; TCRdb's version includes in-frame clones alone and lacks a portion of them. The table records tens of thousands of clones, 80% to 95% of them present only once. Sequenced material: CD4+ T cells from peripheral blood mononuclear cells, taken in the third trimester of pregnancy. These receptors originate from a female donor with multiple sclerosis, enrolled in a pregnancy study.

The chain has TRBV25-1 and TRBJ1-2; TRBD1 matches at 9 bases. Germline loops: CDR1 MGHDK, CDR2 SYGVNS. The CDR3 runs 18 residues. J gave up 7 bases and V 1 base, and 16 bases lay outside the gene matches. The CDR3 sequence is CASSESGTGKILSSGYTF. For the CDR3, the DNA is TGTGCCAGCAGTGAATCTGGGACAGGGAAGATCCTATCGAGTGGCTACACCTTC.

This chain joins TRBV6-6 and TRBJ1-2; D is undetermined. In germline, CDR1 is MNHNY, CDR2 SVGAGI (reference sequence). CDR3 length: 13 residues. V lost 6 bases and J 5 bases, leaving 13 bases between the germline ends. CDR3 sequence reads: CASRDNRGYGYTF. As DNA, the CDR3 is TGTGCCAGCAGAGACAACCGGGGTTATGGCTACACCTTC.

The rearrangement uses TRBV7-9 and TRBJ2-3, with 8 nucleotides matching TRBD2. This CDR3 comprises 16 residues. In germline, CDR1 is SEHNR, CDR2 FQNEAQ (reference sequence). Germline trimming cut 1 base from V and 5 bases from J; bases unmatched to any gene: 8. CDR3: CASSLGAGGLQDTQYF. CDR3 nucleotide sequence: TGTGCCAGCAGCTTAGGTGCGGGGGGCCTACAAGATACGCAGTATTTT.

The genes are TRBV4-3 and TRBJ2-7; TRBD1 matches 10 bases. Germline trimming cut 5 bases from V and 7 bases from J; bases unmatched to any gene: 11. This CDR3 has 15 amino acids. CDR1 and CDR2 (germline): LGHNA, YSLEER. The CDR3 loop reads CASSYSGTGEREQYF. The DNA of the CDR3 is TGCGCCAGCAGCTATTCCGGGACAGGGGAGAGGGAGCAGTACTTC.

The chain employs TRBV4-2 and TRBJ2-1, with D maybe TRBD1 (5 bases). Looked up from germline, CDR1 is LGHNA and CDR2 is YNFKEQ. The CDR3 totals 15 residues. V lost 1 base to trimming and J lost 7 bases, with 14 bases between them. CDR3 in amino acids: CASSQAGQGGNEQFF. The CDR3 DNA reads as TGTGCCAGCAGCCAAGCCGGCCAGGGTGGAAATGAGCAGTTCTTC.

The chain employs TRBV2 and TRBJ1-6; D not certain. Germline CDR1 is SNHLY and CDR2 is FYNNEI. There are 18 residues in the CDR3. Trimming took off 3 bases at V and 0 bases at J, with 15 bases between the two ends. CDR3: CASSDDALGSSYNSPLHF. The CDR3 coding sequence is TGTGCCAGCAGTGACGACGCCTTGGGGAGCTCCTATAATTCACCCCTCCACTTT.

The genes are TRBV7-2 and TRBJ2-1, with TRBD1 matching over 10 bases. This CDR3 is 15 amino acids long. Unmatched junction bases numbered 9, after V lost 5 bases and J lost 8 bases. Looked up from germline, CDR1 is SGHTA and CDR2 is FQGNSA. CDR3 protein: CASSLGQGTSDEQFF. Here the CDR3 DNA reads TGTGCCAGCAGCCTGGGACAGGGGACCTCTGATGAGCAGTTCTTC.

This chain uses TRBV5-1 with TRBJ1-4; the D is unclear. This CDR3 comprises 17 residues. Germline loops: CDR1 SGHRS, CDR2 YFSETQ. V was clipped by 2 bases and J by 0 bases, with 14 bases between them. This chain's CDR3 is CASSLAGSVATNEKLFF. CDR3 nucleotides: TGCGCCAGCAGCTTAGCTGGTTCGGTTGCAACTAATGAAAAACTGTTTTTT.

The V gene is TRBV11-2, the J gene TRBJ2-7; the D gene is possibly TRBD2 (6 bases). Germline CDR1 reads SGHAT; CDR2 reads FQNNGV. V was pared by 3 bases and J by 6 bases, with 18 bases between. The CDR3 is made up of 15 amino acids. CDR3 loop: CASSLTHTRRGEQYF. The CDR3 coding sequence is TGTGCCAGCAGCTTGACCCACACCCGGAGGGGCGAGCAGTACTTC.

V usage is TRBV4-2 and J usage is TRBJ2-1, with TRBD2 identical over 14 bases. Losses at the gene ends were 0 bases for V and 5 bases for J; bases not matched to a gene: 9. CDR1 and CDR2 (germline): LGHNA, YNFKEQ. The CDR3 runs to 19 residues. CDR3 bases: TGTGCCAGCAGCCAAGAAGGACTAGCGGGGGGAAAAAGGAACAATGAGCAGTTCTTC. Its protein product is CASSQEGLAGGKRNNEQFF.

The chain is built from TRBV7-8 and TRBJ1-1; D gene unclear. The CDR3 has 15 residues. From germline, CDR1 is SGHVS and CDR2 FQNEAQ. Trimming cost V 1 base and J 0 bases, with 9 bases left between them. CDR3 amino acids: CASSLDGLMNTEAFF. CDR3 nucleotides: TGTGCCAGCAGCTTAGATGGGCTCATGAACACTGAAGCTTTCTTT.

The V and J genes are TRBV18 and TRBJ2-5, with 11 bases matching TRBD1. After removal of 0 bases from V and 4 bases from J, the junction contained 1 base not matched to a gene. Germline values: CDR1 KGHSH, CDR2 LQKENI. The CDR3 sequence is 15 residues long. CDR3 in amino acids: CASSPPGTGGETQYF. The CDR3 nucleotides are TGTGCCAGCTCACCACCCGGGACAGGGGGAGAGACCCAGTACTTC.

This rearrangement joins TRBV9 to TRBJ1-1; TRBD1 agrees at 9 bases. This CDR3 has 15 residues. CDR1 and CDR2 (germline): SGDLS, YYNGEE. V lost 4 bases, J lost 5 bases, and 9 bases stayed unmatched. The CDR3 DNA reads TGTGCCAGCAGCTCGGGACAGGGAAGAGTTACTGAAGCTTTCTTT. Its translation: CASSSGQGRVTEAFF.

This clone is medium-sized in the sample. The CDR3 spells CATPGRSYYGYTF. As DNA, the CDR3 is TGTGCCACCCCTGGCCGGAGTTACTATGGCTACACCTTC. The genes are TRBV6-1 and TRBJ1-2, with D hard to call. Germline V CDR1 and CDR2: MNHNS, SASEGT. The CDR3 loop spans 13 amino acids. Trimming removed 10 bases from V and 3 bases from J, with 15 bases in between.

The chain employs TRBV6-1 and TRBJ1-1; 7 bases agree with TRBD1. This CDR3 has 16 amino acids. The germline V gene has CDR1 MNHNS and CDR2 SASEGT. With 4 bases clipped from V and 5 bases from J, the junction kept 13 bases outside the gene matches. Written as DNA, the CDR3 is TGTGCCAGCAGTGCGGGGACAGACCCAGGTTGGACTGAAGCTTTCTTT. Its protein is CASSAGTDPGWTEAFF.

This chain links TRBV2 with TRBJ2-3, with TRBD1 matching 9 bases. Germline V lookup: CDR1 SNHLY, CDR2 FYNNEI. This CDR3 has 15 amino acids. After removal of 6 bases from V and 1 base from J, the junction contained 5 bases not matched to a gene. DNA of the CDR3: TGTGCCAGCAGCCGACAGGGGGAGGGCACAGATACGCAGTATTTT. This translates into CASSRQGEGTDTQYF.

The V gene is TRBV7-8, the J gene TRBJ1-1; D is undetermined. V lost 1 base and J 1 base, leaving 7 bases between the germline ends. Germline values: CDR1 SGHVS, CDR2 FQNEAQ. The CDR3 is made up of 14 amino acids. In DNA form, the CDR3 reads TGTGCCAGCAGCTTAGTTAACGGGAACACTGAAGCTTTCTTT. It encodes CASSLVNGNTEAFF.

Regarding this clone: The junction shows a germline mismatch at one end, possibly a read error. J is TRBJ1-2 and V is TRBV6-5; 12 bases match TRBD1. The germline V gene encodes CDR1 MNHEY and CDR2 SVGAGI. CDR3 length: 15 residues. This chain's CDR3 is CASSFTTGTGGRPLF. CDR3 DNA sequence: TGTGCCAGCAGTTTCACAACCGGGACAGGGGGCCGACCCCTCTTC.

The V call is TRBV30, the J call TRBJ1-6; 7 bases match TRBD1. CDR3 size: 16 residues. CDR1 and CDR2 from the germline V gene are GTSNPN and SVGIG (reference sequence). The J segment lost 3 bases and the V segment lost 0 bases, leaving 5 bases of the junction unmatched. The DNA for the CDR3 is TGTGCCTGGAGTGTATTGGCAGGGGGCTATAATTCACCCCTCCACTTT. Protein product: CAWSVLAGGYNSPLHF.

The genes are TRBV10-3 and TRBJ2-7; TRBD1 matches at 7 bases. CDR1 is ENHRY, CDR2 SYGVKD, per germline. The length of the CDR3 is 13 residues. The V and J ends lost 7 bases and 3 bases, in that order; junction bases with no gene match: 6. The CDR3 DNA is TGTGCCATCAATGGACAGGCTGACTACGAGCAGTACTTC. Its translation: CAINGQADYEQYF.

Written as DNA, the CDR3 is TGCGCCAGCAGCCCCCAGGGAAGCGCGAACACCGGGGAGCTGTTTTTT. Translation gives CASSPQGSANTGELFF. The chain has TRBV4-1 and TRBJ2-2, with D possibly being TRBD1 (5 bases). Per the germline V gene, CDR1 is MGHRA and CDR2 is YSYEKL. The CDR3 spans 16 residues. Trimming stripped 4 bases from V and 0 bases from J, with 12 bases between.

The chain has TRBV7-2 and TRBJ2-1; 10 bases map to TRBD2. Germline trimming cut 5 bases from V and 9 bases from J; bases unmatched to any gene: 13. CDR3 length: 16 residues. Germline CDR1 is SGHTA and CDR2 is FQGNSA. CDR3 sequence reads: CASSPPGLAIWGEQFF. In DNA form, the CDR3 reads TGTGCCAGCAGCCCACCGGGACTAGCGATTTGGGGTGAGCAGTTCTTC.

This chain links TRBV6-5 with TRBJ2-6; unclear D gene. V lost 5 bases to trimming and J lost 4 bases, with 9 bases between them. The CDR3 totals 14 residues. Germline V gene sequence: CDR1 MNHEY, CDR2 SVGAGI. This CDR3 reads CASSPVNGANVLTF. The CDR3 region has the DNA TGTGCCAGCAGTCCGGTAAACGGGGCCAACGTCCTGACTTTC.

This rearrangement joins TRBV5-1 to TRBJ2-1; 10 bases fit TRBD1. Germline values: CDR1 SGHRS, CDR2 YFSETQ. Germline trimming cut 3 bases from V and 7 bases from J; bases unmatched to any gene: 10. This CDR3 contains 16 residues. The CDR3 here is CASSSAGTGVGNEQFF. CDR3 DNA: TGCGCCAGCAGCTCCGCCGGGACAGGGGTAGGGAATGAGCAGTTCTTC.

In its sample, this clone was seen once. The chain recombines TRBV19 with TRBJ2-7; 7 bases fit TRBD1. Germline V gene data show CDR1 as LNHDA and CDR2 as SQIVND (reference sequence). The CDR3 is 14 amino acids. With V trimmed by 2 bases and J by 3 bases, 4 bases remained unmatched. Here the CDR3 reads CASSIRDSDYEQYF. The CDR3 region has the DNA TGTGCCAGTAGTATAAGGGACAGCGACTACGAGCAGTACTTC. The whole variable domain, filled in from reference TRBV19 and TRBJ2-7, reads DGGITQSPKYLFRKEGQNVTLSCEQNLNHDAMYWYRQDPGQGLRLIYYSQIVNDFQKGDIAEGYSVSREKKESFPLTVTSAQKNPTAFYLCASSIRDSDYEQYFGPGTRLTVT.

The V call is TRBV18, the J call TRBJ1-6; 7 bases map to TRBD1. This CDR3 comprises 16 residues. J was trimmed by 6 bases and V by 3 bases; bases with no gene match: 8. The germline V gene encodes CDR1 KGHSH and CDR2 LQKENI. The CDR3 region has the DNA TGTGCCAGCTCACCGCTCCAGGGGGACCCTAATTCACCCCTCCACTTT. Residues: CASSPLQGDPNSPLHF.

The genes are TRBV25-1 and TRBJ1-1; no clear D gene. Trimming pared 3 bases from V and 12 bases from J, leaving 17 bases between. This CDR3 has 13 amino acids. Looked up from germline, CDR1 is MGHDK and CDR2 is SYGVNS. CDR3 amino acids: CASSEAAYSGSFF. CDR3 coding DNA: TGTGCCAGCAGTGAGGCGGCTTATAGTGGGTCTTTCTTT.

The CDR3 loop is CASSLVPAGGKNEQFF. DNA for the CDR3: TGTGCCAGCAGCCTTGTCCCAGCGGGGGGGAAAAATGAGCAGTTCTTC. This chain uses TRBV7-3 with TRBJ2-1; TRBD2 agrees at 10 bases. CDR3 length: 16 residues. The ends lost 5 bases at V and 7 bases at J; junction bases unmatched: 11. CDR1 and CDR2 from the germline V gene are SGHTA and FQGTGA.

The chain uses TRBV19 and TRBJ2-2; 11 positions match TRBD1. V was clipped by 4 bases and J by 8 bases; unmatched bases: 3. The length of the CDR3 is 14 residues. Germline CDR1 and CDR2: LNHDA and SQIVND (reference sequence). The CDR3 region is CASSKDRGPGELFF. The CDR3 DNA reads TGTGCCAGTAGTAAGGACAGGGGGCCTGGGGAGCTGTTTTTT.

The V and J genes are TRBV20-1 and TRBJ1-1, with D maybe TRBD1 (5 bases). The V gene's germline CDR1 is DFQATT and CDR2 SNEGSKA (reference sequence). This CDR3 region has 11 residues. The V and J ends lost 6 bases and 3 bases respectively, with 8 bases between them. CDR3 in amino acids: CSAQGDTEAFF. The CDR3 nucleotides read TGCAGTGCCCAGGGCGACACTGAAGCTTTCTTT.